The 32 T cell receptor beta chains below all came from one sample that was sequenced in a study of T cell repertoires in cytomegalovirus infection. The antigens for these receptors are not known. MiXCR was run by TCRdb on the reads, yielding one entry per CDR3 protein. The table includes 800,000 to 950,000 distinct CDR3 sequences, 30% to 35% detected once. The specimen comprised cultured CD8+ T cells from PBMCs, sampled from culture after CMV antigen stimulation. Receptors were obtained from a human donor in good health (CMV status not recorded). Some clones in this sample may be carry-over from other donors' samples.

The rearrangement links TRBV15 to TRBJ1-4; tentatively, D is TRBD1 (6 bases). The V gene's germline CDR1 is LNHNV and CDR2 YYDKDF (reference sequence). This CDR3 comprises 14 residues. V was cut by 3 bases and J by 7 bases, with 12 bases left in between. CDR3 DNA: TGTGCCACCAGCAGGACAGGATTTGTTGAAAAACTGTTTTTT. Translation: CATSRTGFVEKLFF. Complete variable domain (other parts from reference TRBV15 and TRBJ1-4): DAMVIQNPRYQVTQFGKPVTLSCSQTLNHNVMYWYQQKSSQAPKLLFHYYDKDFNNEADTPDNFQSRRPNTSFCFLDIRSPGLGDTAMYLCATSRTGFVEKLFFGSGTQLSVL.

The chain uses TRBV7-3 and TRBJ2-7; no definite D call. V lost 4 bases, J lost 5 bases, and 9 bases lay in between. The CDR3 has 12 residues. Germline assignment: CDR1 SGHTA and CDR2 FQGTGA. This chain's CDR3 is CASSSLAHEQYV. CDR3 in DNA: TGTGCCAGCAGCTCCTTGGCCCACGAGCAGTACGTC.

Comments on this clonotype: One end of the junction does not line up with germline, which may come from a read error. The chain recombines TRBV4-1 with TRBJ1-1, with D unresolved. Germline loops: CDR1 MGHRA, CDR2 YSYEKL. CDR3 length equals 14 residues. CDR3 sequence: CASSQVYLKTEAFF. DNA for the CDR3: TGCGCCAGCAGCCAAGTGTACCTGAAAACTGAAGCTTTCTTT.

This sequence joins TRBV6-6 and TRBJ2-7, with D possibly TRBD1 on 6 matching bases. The CDR3 runs to 14 residues. Trimming shortened V by 7 bases and J by 4 bases, and 17 bases separated the two germline ends. Germline V CDR1 and CDR2: MNHNY, SVGAGI (reference sequence). This chain's CDR3 is CASISQGTHYEQYF. The CDR3 coding sequence is TGTGCCAGCATTTCTCAGGGGACCCATTACGAGCAGTACTTC.

A few counts support this clonotype. This CDR3 is CSARAGGRIVDTQYF. The CDR3 DNA reads as TGCAGTGCTAGGGCGGGGGGGCGGATTGTAGATACGCAGTATTTT. This chain joins TRBV20-1 and TRBJ2-3; 9 nucleotides match TRBD2. There are 15 residues in the CDR3. Trimming took 3 bases from V and 5 from J; bases not matched to a gene: 9. Per the germline V gene, CDR1 is DFQATT and CDR2 is SNEGSKA (reference sequence).

V is TRBV28 and J is TRBJ2-7; D not certain. This CDR3 contains 13 residues. CDR1 and CDR2 from the germline V gene are MDHEN and SYDVKM. Trimming removed 7 bases at V and 7 bases at J, with 17 bases between. CDR3 in amino acids: CASNPGYTREQYV. The CDR3 DNA reads as TGTGCCAGCAACCCGGGCTACACCCGGGAGCAGTACGTC.

The CDR3 DNA reads TGTGCCAGCAGCCAGCCGACTGGACTAGCGGGGGGAGGAACCGGGGAGCTGTTTTTT. Residues: CASSQPTGLAGGGTGELFF. The J gene is TRBJ2-2, the V gene TRBV7-6; 14 nucleotides line up with TRBD2. The germline gives CDR1 SGHVS, CDR2 FNYEAQ. CDR3 length: 19 residues. V was clipped by 5 bases and J by 5 bases; unmatched bases: 13.

This clonotype was counted at least ten times. The chain combines TRBV12-3 or TRBV12-4 with TRBJ2-1, with D perhaps TRBD1 or TRBD2 (5 bases each). Trimming cost V 5 bases and J 15 bases, with 17 bases left between them. CDR3 length: 12 amino acids. CDR3: CASSPHPGTGFF. The CDR3 nucleotides are TGTGCCAGCAGTCCCCACCCCGGGACGGGGTTCTTC.

The table lists this clonotype with a count of one. It may be a read error: a sequence one base away is much more abundant. The rearrangement joins TRBV7-2 to TRBJ2-1; either TRBD1 or TRBD2 may fit D (6 bases each). Trimming left V 0 bases short and J 13 bases short, with 16 bases between. Looked up from germline, CDR1 is SGHTA and CDR2 is FQGNSA. There are 14 residues in the CDR3. The CDR3 sequence: CASSLARDTYIQFF. For the CDR3, the DNA is TGTGCCAGCAGCTTAGCGCGGGACACCTATATTCAGTTCTTC.

The rearrangement joins TRBV29-1 to TRBJ1-1, with a tentative D call TRBD1 (6 bases). The ends were cut back, 5 bases at V and 4 bases at J, with 17 bases in the middle. Germline CDR1 is SQVTM and CDR2 is ANQGSEA. The CDR3 spans 14 residues. Here the CDR3 reads CSVTITGIGTEAFF. DNA for the CDR3: TGCAGCGTTACGATAACAGGGATAGGCACTGAAGCTTTCTTT.

In its sample, this clonotype was seen a few times. The chain has TRBV19 and TRBJ2-5, with 8 bases matching TRBD1. V was pared by 6 bases and J by 0 bases, with 6 bases of the junction left unmatched. This CDR3 region has 15 residues. Per the germline V gene, CDR1 is LNHDA and CDR2 is SQIVND (reference sequence). CDR3 in DNA: TGTGCCAGTAGCAGAGGACAGGGCTACCAAGAGACCCAGTACTTC. It encodes CASSRGQGYQETQYF.

This clonotype has ten or more counts. The chain recombines TRBV12-5 with TRBJ1-5; tentative D call: TRBD1 (5 bases). The CDR3 is 13 residues long. Trimming took 0 bases from V and 9 from J, leaving 9 bases between them. The germline gives CDR1 LGHNT, CDR2 FRNRAP. The CDR3 DNA follows: TGTGCTAGTGGTTTGGTACGGGGCAGGCCCCAGCATTTT. It encodes CASGLVRGRPQHF.

This clonotype was counted a single time. This chain joins TRBV27 and TRBJ1-1, with 8 positions matching TRBD1. CDR3 size: 14 residues. Germline CDR1 reads MNHEY; CDR2 reads SMNVEV (reference sequence). The V and J ends lost 5 bases and 4 bases, in that order; junction bases with no gene match: 6. DNA of the CDR3: TGTGCCAGCAGTATACAGGGGGGGATCACTGAAGCTTTCTTT. This gives the protein CASSIQGGITEAFF.

This chain joins TRBV12-3 or TRBV12-4 and TRBJ2-1; 8 bases fit TRBD1. Trimming took 7 bases from V and 2 from J; bases not matched to a gene: 7. The CDR3 has 15 residues. In nucleotides, the CDR3 is TGTGCCAGCATTCCCGACAGGGGTGCCTACAATGAGCAGTTCTTC. Its protein product is CASIPDRGAYNEQFF.

The V gene is TRBV28, the J gene TRBJ2-5, with TRBD1 identical over 10 bases. Germline V lookup: CDR1 MDHEN, CDR2 SYDVKM. This CDR3 contains 14 residues. J lost 9 bases, V lost 6 bases, and 10 bases had no gene match. For the CDR3, the DNA is TGTGCCAGCAGGGGAGACAGGGGGCCACAGGCCCAGTACTTC. Its protein product is CASRGDRGPQAQYF.

This clonotype was observed a few times. This chain joins TRBV11-3 and TRBJ2-1, with D possibly being TRBD2 (6 bases). This CDR3 contains 16 residues. V was trimmed by 1 base and J by 4 bases, leaving 14 bases between them. Germline CDR1 and CDR2: SGHNT and YENEEA. Here the CDR3 reads CASSLGLAFGYNEQFF. The DNA for the CDR3 is TGTGCCAGCAGCTTAGGCCTAGCGTTCGGATACAATGAGCAGTTCTTC. The full variable domain, completed using reference TRBV11-3 and TRBJ2-1, is EAGVVQSPRYKIIEKKQPVAFWCNPISGHNTLYWYLQNLGQGPELLIRYENEEAVDDSQLPKDRFSAERLKGVDSTLKIQPAELGDSAVYLCASSLGLAFGYNEQFFGPGTRLTVL.

The rearrangement links TRBV6-6 to TRBJ2-5; TRBD2 matches 10 bases. With V trimmed by 6 bases and J by 0 bases, 7 bases remained unmatched. This CDR3 is built from 16 residues. Germline V lookup: CDR1 MNHNY, CDR2 SVGAGI (reference sequence). The DNA for the CDR3 is TGTGCCAGCAGAGCTCTAGCGGGGGACCACCAAGAGACCCAGTACTTC. Amino acid sequence: CASRALAGDHQETQYF.

V and J are TRBV7-6 and TRBJ1-6; D call uncertain. This CDR3 contains 12 residues. Germline V gene lookup returns CDR1 SGHVS and CDR2 FNYEAQ. Trimming cost V 5 bases and J 5 bases, with 4 bases left between them. The CDR3 coding sequence is TGTGCCAGCAGCCAGAATAATTCACCCCTCCACTTT. Amino acids: CASSQNNSPLHF.

The V call is TRBV28, the J call TRBJ2-5; the D is unclear. V was pared by 6 bases and J by 5 bases, with 16 bases between. The CDR3 sequence is 14 residues long. The germline V gene encodes CDR1 MDHEN and CDR2 SYDVKM. This CDR3 reads CASSPHGPAETQYF. In nucleotides, the CDR3 is TGTGCCAGCAGCCCCCATGGCCCGGCGGAGACCCAGTACTTC.

V is TRBV9 and J is TRBJ2-1; 9 nucleotides align to TRBD2. In germline, CDR1 is SGDLS, CDR2 YYNGEE. This CDR3 is built from 15 residues. Trimming at V came to 4 bases and at J to 10 bases, leaving 12 bases not matched to a gene. CDR3 residues: CASSPRGGGAREQFF. Written as DNA, the CDR3 is TGTGCCAGCAGCCCGAGGGGCGGGGGGGCCCGGGAGCAGTTCTTC. Combining the CDR3 with reference TRBV9 and TRBJ2-1 gives the whole variable domain DSGVTQTPKHLITATGQRVTLRCSPRSGDLSVYWYQQSLDQGLQFLIQYYNGEERAKGNILERFSAQQFPDLHSELNLSSLELGDSALYFCASSPRGGGAREQFFGPGTRLTVL.

Of note for this clonotype: Sequence at one end of the junction differs from germline and may be a read error. The chain is built from TRBV7-4 and TRBJ2-1, with D hard to call. The CDR3 contains 13 residues. Per germline, CDR1 SGHVT and CDR2 SQSDAQ. The CDR3 loop is CANSPDGHNEQFF. The CDR3 DNA is TGTGCCAACAGCCCGGACGGACACAATGAGCAGTTCTTC.

In DNA form, the CDR3 reads TGTGCCAGTAGTATACTGGGCAGGGGATTCACCGGGGAGCTGTTTTTT. Its protein product is CASSILGRGFTGELFF. The gene calls are TRBV19 and TRBJ2-2; D perhaps matches TRBD1 (6 bases). With 2 bases removed from V and 4 bases from J, the gap between germline ends came to 14 bases. Germline loops: CDR1 LNHDA, CDR2 SQIVND (reference sequence). The CDR3 totals 16 residues.

This clonotype was counted a few times. The chain employs TRBV6-2 or TRBV6-3 and TRBJ1-3; TRBD1 matches at 7 bases. J was trimmed by 0 bases and V by 8 bases; bases with no gene match: 4. Germline values: CDR1 MNHEY, CDR2 SVGEGT. This CDR3 comprises 14 residues. The CDR3 loop is CASLDRNSGNTIYF. As DNA, the CDR3 is TGTGCCAGCCTGGACAGGAACTCTGGAAACACCATATATTTT.

This clonotype was seen a handful of times. The gene calls are TRBV12-3 or TRBV12-4 and TRBJ2-3; perhaps TRBD2 as D (5 bases). This CDR3 is 12 amino acids long. Trimming took 3 bases from V and 6 from J, leaving 7 bases between them. The CDR3 sequence is CASSFTRDTQYF. CDR3 nucleotides: TGTGCCAGCAGTTTCACTAGGGATACGCAGTATTTT.

The V gene is TRBV15, the J gene TRBJ1-1; D perhaps matches TRBD1 (5 bases). Germline V gene sequence: CDR1 LNHNV, CDR2 YYDKDF (reference sequence). The V gene lost 5 bases and the J gene lost 1 base, with 20 bases spanning the gap. This CDR3 region has 17 residues. The CDR3 loop reads CATSVLTLGRTNTEAFF. CDR3 in DNA: TGTGCCACCAGCGTATTAACTCTGGGACGGACGAACACTGAAGCTTTCTTT.

This clonotype has only a few counts. The rearrangement links TRBV29-1 to TRBJ2-2, with D perhaps matching TRBD1 (5 bases). This CDR3 is built from 13 residues. V dropped 6 bases and J dropped 0 bases, with 8 bases sitting between them. Germline values: CDR1 SQVTM, CDR2 ANQGSEA. CDR3 sequence: CSVDKSNTGELFF. The CDR3 DNA sequence: TGCAGCGTGGACAAGTCGAACACCGGGGAGCTGTTTTTT.

The gene calls are TRBV3-1 and TRBJ1-1; no definite D call. V was clipped by 0 bases and J by 4 bases, with 9 bases between them. The V gene's germline CDR1 is LGHDT and CDR2 YNNKEL (reference sequence). The CDR3 extends over 14 amino acids. DNA for the CDR3: TGTGCCAGCAGCCAAGATAACGGTGGCACTGAAGCTTTCTTT. Protein sequence: CASSQDNGGTEAFF.

This clonotype was seen many times. The rearrangement uses TRBV7-2 and TRBJ2-5; D call uncertain. CDR1 is SGHTA and CDR2 is FQGNSA in the germline V gene. Trimming took off 3 bases at V and 7 bases at J, with 18 bases between the two ends. CDR3 length equals 15 residues. In nucleotides, the CDR3 is TGTGCCAGCAGCTTCGTGGGGTTAAGGAACGTGACCCAGTACTTC. Its translation is CASSFVGLRNVTQYF. The full variable domain, rest sourced from reference TRBV7-2 and TRBJ2-5, is GAGVSQSPSNKVTEKGKDVELRCDPISGHTALYWYRQSLGQGLEFLIYFQGNSAPDKSGLPSDRFSAERTGGSVSTLTIQRTQQEDSAVYLCASSFVGLRNVTQYFGPGTRLLVL.

This sequence joins TRBV6-2 or TRBV6-3 and TRBJ1-2; 7 nucleotides match TRBD1. V lost 2 bases to trimming and J lost 4 bases; unmatched junction nucleotides: 7. Germline V gives CDR1 MNHEY, CDR2 SVGEGT. The CDR3 has 15 residues. CDR3 amino acids: CASSYVRDSSYGYTF. The CDR3 bases are TGTGCCAGCAGTTACGTCCGGGACAGCTCCTATGGCTACACCTTC.

The V and J genes are TRBV10-3 and TRBJ1-2, with a weak D call TRBD1 (5 bases). Germline V gene lookup returns CDR1 ENHRY and CDR2 SYGVKD. Trimming pared 8 bases from V and 4 bases from J, leaving 14 bases between. CDR3 length: 13 amino acids. The DNA of the CDR3 is TGTGCCATCGGATCTGACAGTCCCTATGGCTACACCTTC. Protein product: CAIGSDSPYGYTF.

This clonotype was counted between two and nine times. The rearrangement links TRBV7-8 to TRBJ2-1, with 7 positions matching TRBD2. Unmatched junction bases numbered 6, after V lost 0 bases and J lost 10 bases. The CDR3 length is 14 residues. The germline V gene encodes CDR1 SGHVS and CDR2 FQNEAQ. In nucleotides, the CDR3 is TGTGCCAGCAGCTTAGCCGGCAGGGAGGGCGAGCAGTTCTTC. It codes for CASSLAGREGEQFF.

This clonotype was observed a few times. The CDR3 reads CASGLNPPYNEQFF. The CDR3 coding sequence is TGTGCTAGTGGTTTGAACCCCCCGTACAATGAGCAGTTCTTC. The J gene is TRBJ2-1, the V gene TRBV12-5; D remains ambiguous. The germline V gene has CDR1 LGHNT and CDR2 FRNRAP. V shed 2 bases and J shed 4 bases, with 9 bases lying between them. The CDR3 is 14 residues long. Complete variable domain (other parts from reference TRBV12-5 and TRBJ2-1): DARVTQTPRHKVTEMGQEVTMRCQPILGHNTVFWYRQTMMQGLELLAYFRNRAPLDDSGMPKDRFSAEMPDATLATLKIQPSEPRDSAVYFCASGLNPPYNEQFFGPGTRLTVL.